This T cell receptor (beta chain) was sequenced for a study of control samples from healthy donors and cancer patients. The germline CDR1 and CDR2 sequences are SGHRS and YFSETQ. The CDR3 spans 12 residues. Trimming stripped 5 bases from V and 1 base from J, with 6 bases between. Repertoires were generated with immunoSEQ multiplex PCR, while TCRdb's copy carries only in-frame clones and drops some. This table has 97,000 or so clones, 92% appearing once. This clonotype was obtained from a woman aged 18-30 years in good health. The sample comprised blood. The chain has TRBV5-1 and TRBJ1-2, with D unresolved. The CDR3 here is CASRLDNYGYTF. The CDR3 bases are TGCGCCAGCAGGCTGGATAACTATGGCTACACCTTC.